This is a list of T cell receptor beta chains from one sample in a study of T cells after yellow fever vaccination. TCRdb ran MiXCR on the 5' RACE reads and lists one entry per CDR3 protein. Of approximately 450,000 distinct CDR3 sequences listed, 15% to 20% are singletons. The specimen comprised PBMCs, sampled before the yellow fever booster vaccination. These receptors all stem from a man between 18 and 29 years old who received the YFV17D yellow fever vaccine. Both conserved end residues are part of each CDR3. The D gene is left open where the match is weak. Clone size is shown for a subset of rows, as once, few, many or a class of expanded clone.

d_gene	j_gene	v_gene	abundance	CDR3nt	CDR3aa
NA	TRBJ2-7	TRBV15	few	TGTGCCACCAGCAGAGACCCCTCCTACGAGCAGTACTTC	CATSRDPSYEQYF
NA	TRBJ2-5	TRBV18	few	TGTGCCAGCTCTCGCAATCGGGGAAAAGAGACCCAGTACTTC	CASSRNRGKETQYF
TRBD1	TRBJ2-4	TRBV20-1	few	TGCAGTGCTCGGACAGGGTTCGTGGAAAACATTCAGTACTTC	CSARTGFVENIQYF
NA	TRBJ2-6	TRBV7-8	once	TGTGCCAGCAGCCCAGAGGACCCCAACGTCCTGACTTTC	CASSPEDPNVLTF
NA	TRBJ1-1	TRBV6-6	NA	TGTGCCAGCAGTGCCCTGGACATCCCGAACACTGAAGCTTTCTTT	CASSALDIPNTEAFF
NA	TRBJ2-1	TRBV4-3	NA	TGCGCCAGCAGCCAAGAGCCTTCCGGGACCAACTACAATGAGCAGTTCTTC	CASSQEPSGTNYNEQFF
NA	TRBJ1-1	TRBV4-3	NA	TGCGCCAGCAGCCAACAGAATCTGAACACTGAAGCTTTCTTT	CASSQQNLNTEAFF
NA	TRBJ2-5	TRBV12-3/TRBV12-4	NA	TGTGCCAGCACTGGGGGGCTCCAAGAGACCCAGTACTTC	CASTGGLQETQYF
TRBD1	TRBJ2-1	TRBV20-1	NA	TGCAGTGCTAGTCCTGACAGGGTCTCCCTACACAATGAGCAGTTCTTC	CSASPDRVSLHNEQFF
NA	TRBJ2-7	TRBV5-1	many	TGCGCCAGCAGCTCGGGACTCCCGAGCTCCTACGAGCAGTACTTC	CASSSGLPSSYEQYF
NA	TRBJ2-3	TRBV5-1	NA	TGCGCCAGCAGCTTGGGGGCCATGGCAGGTGAAACAGATACGCAGTATTTT	CASSLGAMAGETDTQYF
NA	TRBJ2-4	TRBV10-2	many	TGCGCCAGCAGTGAACACTCGCTGAACATTCAGTACTTC	CASSEHSLNIQYF
NA	TRBJ2-5	TRBV4-3	NA	TGCGCCAGCAGCCGGGACTTTAGGGACCAAGAGACCCAGTACTTC	CASSRDFRDQETQYF
NA	TRBJ1-1	TRBV4-2	few	TGTGCCAGCAGCCCACTCGGGGTGAACACTGAAGCTTTCTTT	CASSPLGVNTEAFF
TRBD1	TRBJ2-1	TRBV7-9	NA	TGTGCCAGCAGCCAAGGACAGGGACTGAAGGGGAATGAGCAGTTCTTC	CASSQGQGLKGNEQFF
NA	TRBJ2-6	TRBV28	NA	TGTGCCAGCAGTTCTCCCGGGACCGCGCCCTCTGGGGCCAACGTCCTGACTTTC	CASSSPGTAPSGANVLTF
NA	TRBJ1-2	TRBV28	NA	TGTGCCAGCAGTTTAGAAAGATGGGCGGGCTATGGCTACACCTTC	CASSLERWAGYGYTF
TRBD2	TRBJ2-5	TRBV12-3/TRBV12-4	few	TGTGCCAGCAGTGACCCGGGACTAGCGGACCAAGAGACCCAGTACTTC	CASSDPGLADQETQYF
NA	TRBJ2-3	TRBV3-1	few	TGTGCCAGCAGCTCAAGAGGAAAGGATACGCAGTATTTT	CASSSRGKDTQYF
TRBD2	TRBJ2-3	TRBV4-2	NA	TGTGCCAGCAGCCAAGACGGCGATAGCGGGGCGCGAGATACGCAGTATTTT	CASSQDGDSGARDTQYF
NA	TRBJ2-1	TRBV13	few	TGTGCCAGCAGCTTAGAGGGGGGGGCCGTCAATGAGCAGTTCTTC	CASSLEGGAVNEQFF
NA	TRBJ2-7	TRBV6-2/TRBV6-3	NA	TGTGCCAGCAGACCATTGGCCGATGGCGACGAGCAGTACTTC	CASRPLADGDEQYF
NA	TRBJ1-1	TRBV5-5	NA	TGTGCCAGCAGCTTTAAAAGGGGAGGCACTGAAGCTTTCTTT	CASSFKRGGTEAFF
NA	TRBJ1-2	TRBV11-2	many	TGTGCCAGCAGCTTGGCACACGACCGAGGGAGGTATGGCTACACCTTC	CASSLAHDRGRYGYTF
NA	TRBJ2-2	TRBV7-9	once	TGTGCCAGCAGCCAATATCAGAGCACCGGGGAGCTGTTTTTT	CASSQYQSTGELFF
TRBD1	TRBJ1-1	TRBV7-3	NA	TGTGCCAGCAGCCTGCAGGGGGCAATGAACACTGAAGCTTACTTT	CASSLQGAMNTEAYF
TRBD1	TRBJ2-5	TRBV19	NA	TGTGCCAGTAGTAGGGACAGGTCCCAAGAGACCCAGTACTTC	CASSRDRSQETQYF
TRBD1	TRBJ1-1	TRBV7-2	NA	TGTGCCAGCAGCAGCAGCGCACAGGGGTACACTGAAGCTTTCTTT	CASSSSAQGYTEAFF
NA	TRBJ1-2	TRBV13	NA	TGTGCCAGCAGCCTGTCAGTGGAGGGCCTCAACTATGGCTACACCTTC	CASSLSVEGLNYGYTF
TRBD1	TRBJ1-1	TRBV7-2	few	TGTGCCAGCAGCTGGGGACAGGGGTTCGCTGAAGCTTTCTTT	CASSWGQGFAEAFF
TRBD2	TRBJ2-3	TRBV20-1	NA	TGCAGTGCCCGTCCGGGACTAGCGGGGGGGCCCCCAGATACGCAGTATTTT	CSARPGLAGGPPDTQYF
NA	TRBJ1-2	TRBV20-1	few	TGCAGTGCTAGAGCCTGGACAGCTTCTTACTATGGCTACACCTTC	CSARAWTASYYGYTF
TRBD1	TRBJ1-2	TRBV11-2	NA	TGTGCCAGCAGCACCCCCCGGACAGGGCTTCGCTATGGCTACACCTTC	CASSTPRTGLRYGYTF
NA	TRBJ2-5	TRBV5-1	many	TGCGCCAGCAGCTTGGGGGGTACCAAGGAGACCCAGTACTTC	CASSLGGTKETQYF
TRBD2	TRBJ2-5	TRBV25-1	NA	TGTGCCAGCAGGGGACTAGCGGGGGCTCAGGAAGAGACCCAGTACTTC	CASRGLAGAQEETQYF